The next 28 T cell receptor beta chains were all read from a single sample in a study of blood T cell repertoires in COVID-19. Only in-frame clones appear in the TCRdb table, and some are missing; sequencing was by immunoSEQ multiplex PCR. The sample lists around 200,000 clones; approximately 87% were seen once. The sequenced sample consisted of peripheral blood. The receptors derive from a man aged 60-69 years who had recovered from COVID-19.

This sequence joins TRBV25-1 and TRBJ2-7; D is possibly TRBD1 (5 bases). Trimming removed 5 bases at V and 0 bases at J, with 11 bases between. This CDR3 is 14 amino acids long. Germline CDR1 MGHDK, CDR2 SYGVNS. CDR3 DNA: TGTGCCAGCAGTAGGGGCCGGAGCTCCTACGAGCAGTACTTC. Translated: CASSRGRSSYEQYF.

The chain recombines TRBV7-8 with TRBJ1-2; D not certain. Trimming stripped 1 base from V and 3 bases from J, with 6 bases between. The CDR3 loop spans 13 amino acids. Per germline, CDR1 SGHVS and CDR2 FQNEAQ. CDR3 nucleotides: TGTGCCAGCAGCTTAGGACAAGACTATGGCTACACCTTC. It encodes CASSLGQDYGYTF.

This clone was counted a single time. This chain links TRBV6-2 or TRBV6-3 with TRBJ1-1; possible D gene TRBD1, 6 bases. The V end lost 2 bases, the J end lost 1 base, and 11 bases lay between the germline ends. The CDR3 spans 15 residues. Looked up from germline, CDR1 is MNHEY and CDR2 is SVGEGT. The CDR3 loop is CASSYEGRGNTEAFF. DNA of the CDR3: TGTGCCAGCAGTTACGAGGGCAGGGGGAACACTGAAGCTTTCTTT.

The chain joins TRBV10-3 to TRBJ1-2, with D perhaps TRBD1 (5 bases). Germline lookup yields CDR1 ENHRY and CDR2 SYGVKD. Trimming took 9 bases from V and 0 from J, leaving 14 bases between them. CDR3 length: 14 amino acids. The CDR3 region is CAMQDNSANYGYTF. The DNA for the CDR3 is TGTGCCATGCAGGACAACTCAGCTAACTATGGCTACACCTTC.

V and J are TRBV5-4 and TRBJ2-1, with 11 bases fitting TRBD2. CDR3 size: 15 residues. The germline V gene encodes CDR1 SGHNT and CDR2 YYREEE (reference sequence). The V gene end was trimmed by 4 bases and the J gene end by 4 bases; junction bases not matched to a gene: 4. CDR3 residues: CASSQTSGGYNEQFF. The CDR3 nucleotides read TGTGCCAGCAGCCAAACTAGCGGGGGTTACAATGAGCAGTTCTTC.

The chain joins TRBV27 to TRBJ1-2, with TRBD1 matching 7 bases. This CDR3 comprises 13 residues. The V and J ends lost 5 bases and 8 bases, in that order; junction bases with no gene match: 8. Germline V gene data show CDR1 as MNHEY and CDR2 as SMNVEV (reference sequence). Here the CDR3 reads CASSPDRARGYTF. CDR3 nucleotide sequence: TGTGCCAGCAGTCCAGACAGGGCTCGGGGCTACACCTTC.

The chain recombines TRBV4-1 with TRBJ2-7; maybe TRBD2 (6 bases). CDR1 is MGHRA and CDR2 is YSYEKL in the germline V gene. There are 15 residues in the CDR3. V lost 1 base to trimming and J lost 3 bases, with 13 bases between them. In nucleotides, the CDR3 is TGCGCCAGCAGCCAAGGAAGGGGAGGTCGCTACGAGCAGTACTTC. Its protein is CASSQGRGGRYEQYF.

CDR3 sequence (DNA): TGTGCCAGCAGCTCCGGGACTAGCGGGGGATACAATGAGCAGTTCTTC. This gives the protein CASSSGTSGGYNEQFF. This sequence joins TRBV7-7 and TRBJ2-1, with 14 bases lining up with TRBD2. This CDR3 has 16 residues. Germline V gives CDR1 SSHAT, CDR2 FNYEAQ (reference sequence). After removal of 4 bases from V and 4 bases from J, the junction contained 3 bases not matched to a gene.

This clone occurred once. V gene TRBV6-5 combines with J gene TRBJ1-4; TRBD1 is a possible D gene (6 bases). This CDR3 has 15 residues. V lost 2 bases and J lost 8, with 15 bases in between. Germline CDR1 reads MNHEY; CDR2 reads SVGAGI. CDR3 in amino acids: CASSYAGRTVEKLFF. Written as DNA, the CDR3 is TGTGCCAGCAGTTACGCTGGAAGGACAGTAGAAAAACTGTTTTTT.

The chain uses TRBV2 and TRBJ2-7, with TRBD1 matching 8 bases. Germline CDR1 and CDR2: SNHLY and FYNNEI. This CDR3 is 16 amino acids long. The V and J ends lost 7 bases and 0 bases, in that order; junction bases with no gene match: 11. CDR3 sequence reads: CASKRIPGQDSYEQYF. The CDR3 DNA is TGTGCCAGCAAGAGAATTCCGGGACAGGACTCCTACGAGCAGTACTTC.

The chain combines TRBV18 with TRBJ1-2; D gene unclear. Trimming left V 4 bases short and J 6 bases short, with 12 bases between. This CDR3 contains 13 residues. CDR1 is KGHSH and CDR2 is LQKENI in the germline V gene. The CDR3, as DNA: TGTGCCAGCTCACTGGCGTCAGCGGATGGCTACACCTTC. This codes for CASSLASADGYTF.

The chain carries TRBV11-2 and TRBJ2-5; 12 positions agree with TRBD2. The CDR3 contains 17 residues. The ends lost 2 bases at V and 5 bases at J; junction bases unmatched: 9. Germline lookup yields CDR1 SGHAT and CDR2 FQNNGV. The chain's CDR3 is CASSLLAGGLGKETQYF. CDR3 nucleotides: TGTGCCAGCAGCTTACTAGCGGGGGGGCTTGGTAAGGAGACCCAGTACTTC.

In this sample, this clone turned up a few times. The chain has TRBV7-8 and TRBJ2-7, with D perhaps matching TRBD1 (6 bases). V lost 5 bases to trimming and J lost 11 bases, with 16 bases between them. The germline CDR1 and CDR2 sequences are SGHVS and FQNEAQ. This CDR3 contains 12 residues. The DNA for the CDR3 is TGTGCCAGCAGCCCCATACAAGACAGGAAGTACTTC. Its translation: CASSPIQDRKYF.

This chain connects TRBV7-3 to TRBJ2-7; 7 nucleotides agree with TRBD1. Trimming at V came to 5 bases and at J to 6 bases, leaving 4 bases not matched to a gene. CDR3 size: 12 residues. CDR1 and CDR2 from the germline V gene are SGHTA and FQGTGA. The CDR3 DNA sequence: TGTGCCAGCAGCAACACAGGGGCCGAGCAGTACTTC. Encoded protein: CASSNTGAEQYF. Full variable domain (rest looked up from reference TRBV7-3 and TRBJ2-7): GAGVSQTPSNKVTEKGKYVELRCDPISGHTALYWYRQSLGQGPEFLIYFQGTGAADDSGLPNDRFFAVRPEGSVSTLKIQRTERGDSAVYLCASSNTGAEQYFGPGTRLTVT.

V gene TRBV9 combines with J gene TRBJ1-3, with TRBD1 matching over 7 bases. J was trimmed by 0 bases and V by 2 bases; bases with no gene match: 5. There are 16 residues in the CDR3. Germline assignment: CDR1 SGDLS and CDR2 YYNGEE. The CDR3 loop reads CASSVTGSGSGNTIYF. The CDR3, as DNA: TGTGCCAGCAGCGTGACAGGGAGCGGCTCTGGAAACACCATATATTTT.

The CDR3 DNA reads TGTGCCAGCAGTTTAAACCGCCAGTCCTATGGCTACACCTTC. It is translated as CASSLNRQSYGYTF. The rearrangement joins TRBV27 to TRBJ1-2; no firm D call. The V and J ends lost 2 bases and 4 bases respectively, with 11 bases between them. The CDR3 consists of 14 residues. From germline, CDR1 is MNHEY and CDR2 SMNVEV (reference sequence).

The chain combines TRBV14 with TRBJ2-1, with 10 positions matching TRBD2. The CDR3 sequence is 13 residues long. Germline CDR1 SGHDN, CDR2 FVKESK. Trimming cost V 7 bases and J 5 bases; bases outside gene matches: 2. The CDR3, as DNA: TGTGCCAGCAAAGGACTAGCGGACAATGAGCAGTTCTTC. This codes for CASKGLADNEQFF. The whole variable domain, filled in from reference TRBV14 and TRBJ2-1, reads EAGVTQFPSHSVIEKGQTVTLRCDPISGHDNLYWYRRVMGKEIKFLLHFVKESKQDESGMPNNRFLAERTGGTYSTLKVQPAELEDSGVYFCASKGLADNEQFFGPGTRLTVL.

Only a few counts were recorded for this clone. The chain links TRBV9 to TRBJ1-1; possible D gene TRBD1, 5 bases. Trimming stripped 0 bases from V and 5 bases from J, with 14 bases between. The CDR3 length is 15 residues. The germline V gene encodes CDR1 SGDLS and CDR2 YYNGEE. CDR3 coding DNA: TGTGCCAGCAGCGTAGCTTCTCAGGGATATACTGAAGCTTTCTTT. Residues: CASSVASQGYTEAFF.

The rearrangement uses TRBV27 and TRBJ1-1; D is possibly TRBD1 (5 bases). Trimming took off 2 bases at V and 2 bases at J, with 18 bases between the two ends. The CDR3 extends over 17 amino acids. Germline lookup yields CDR1 MNHEY and CDR2 SMNVEV (reference sequence). The CDR3 spells CASSLEVRQGRNTEAFF. As DNA, the CDR3 is TGTGCCAGCAGTTTAGAGGTACGTCAGGGAAGAAACACTGAAGCTTTCTTT.

This chain links TRBV27 with TRBJ2-1; D is ambiguous. The CDR3 length is 18 residues. Germline V gives CDR1 MNHEY, CDR2 SMNVEV (reference sequence). V was pared by 0 bases and J by 0 bases, with 15 bases between. This chain's CDR3 is CASSLSSRSRSSYNEQFF. The CDR3 DNA reads TGTGCCAGCAGTTTATCGAGTAGGAGTAGGAGCTCCTACAATGAGCAGTTCTTC.

This rearrangement joins TRBV18 to TRBJ2-4; maybe TRBD1 (6 bases). Trimming removed 3 bases from V and 7 bases from J, with 13 bases in between. CDR3 length: 14 amino acids. Germline lookup yields CDR1 KGHSH and CDR2 LQKENI. The CDR3: CASSPGTLRNIQYF. The CDR3 DNA is TGTGCCAGCTCACCCGGGACACTTCGGAACATTCAGTACTTC. The variable domain in full, with the rest retrieved from reference TRBV18 and TRBJ2-4, is NAGVMQNPRHLVRRRGQEARLRCSPMKGHSHVYWYRQLPEEGLKFMVYLQKENIIDESGMPKERFSAEFPKEGPSILRIQQVVRGDSAAYFCASSPGTLRNIQYFGAGTRLSVL.

The V gene is TRBV19, the J gene TRBJ1-1, with D tentatively TRBD1 (6 bases). The germline V gene has CDR1 LNHDA and CDR2 SQIVND (reference sequence). Trimming cost V 6 bases and J 7 bases, with 21 bases left between them. The CDR3 runs to 15 residues. The CDR3 DNA reads TGTGCCAGTAGCCCTCCCGGCGGGGGGGCGAATGAAGCTTTCTTT. This sequence encodes CASSPPGGGANEAFF.

J is TRBJ1-2 and V is TRBV5-3, with a possible D match to TRBD1 (5 bases). TRBV5-3 belongs to the ORF category, with a function that is uncertain. V was pared by 2 bases and J by 8 bases, with 7 bases between. The CDR3 covers 11 residues. CDR3 loop: CARSLRGGYTF. In DNA form, the CDR3 reads TGTGCCAGAAGCTTAAGGGGAGGCTACACCTTC.

The V call is TRBV6-4, the J call TRBJ1-2; 7 nucleotides agree with TRBD1. CDR1 is MRHNA, CDR2 SNTAGT, per germline. This CDR3 comprises 14 residues. V shed 0 bases and J 2 bases; nucleotides not matched to a gene: 0. This CDR3 reads CASSDSGQNYGYTF. CDR3 sequence (DNA): TGTGCCAGCAGTGACTCGGGACAGAACTATGGCTACACCTTC.

The chain is built from TRBV5-5 and TRBJ1-3; D is unresolved. This CDR3 is 14 amino acids long. V was pared by 2 bases and J by 0 bases, with 6 bases between. Per germline, CDR1 SGHKS and CDR2 YYEKEE (reference sequence). The CDR3 DNA is TGTGCCAGCAGCTTCTCCAGCTCTGGAAACACCATATATTTT. It is translated as CASSFSSSGNTIYF.

This chain links TRBV2 with TRBJ2-7; maybe TRBD2 (6 bases). This CDR3 has 13 residues. V was shortened by 8 bases and J by 3 bases, with 14 bases between the two germline ends. Germline loops: CDR1 SNHLY, CDR2 FYNNEI. CDR3 in DNA: TGTGCCAGCGGGGCGGGATTTATCTACGAGCAGTACTTC. It yields the protein CASGAGFIYEQYF.

In this sample, this clone turned up a few times. DNA for the CDR3: TGTGCCAGCAGCTCCCCGACAGGGACGGGCTACGAGCAGTACTTC. Amino acids: CASSSPTGTGYEQYF. The gene calls are TRBV5-4 and TRBJ2-7, with 7 nucleotides matching TRBD1. The ends lost 3 bases at V and 3 bases at J; junction bases unmatched: 9. There are 15 residues in the CDR3. Germline CDR1 is SGHNT and CDR2 is YYREEE (reference sequence).

V and J are TRBV9 and TRBJ2-1; D is undetermined. The CDR3 is 13 amino acids. Germline values: CDR1 SGDLS, CDR2 YYNGEE. V was pared by 0 bases and J by 4 bases, with 5 bases between. The CDR3 here is CASSVDNYNEQFF. The CDR3 DNA reads TGTGCCAGCAGCGTAGACAATTACAATGAGCAGTTCTTC.